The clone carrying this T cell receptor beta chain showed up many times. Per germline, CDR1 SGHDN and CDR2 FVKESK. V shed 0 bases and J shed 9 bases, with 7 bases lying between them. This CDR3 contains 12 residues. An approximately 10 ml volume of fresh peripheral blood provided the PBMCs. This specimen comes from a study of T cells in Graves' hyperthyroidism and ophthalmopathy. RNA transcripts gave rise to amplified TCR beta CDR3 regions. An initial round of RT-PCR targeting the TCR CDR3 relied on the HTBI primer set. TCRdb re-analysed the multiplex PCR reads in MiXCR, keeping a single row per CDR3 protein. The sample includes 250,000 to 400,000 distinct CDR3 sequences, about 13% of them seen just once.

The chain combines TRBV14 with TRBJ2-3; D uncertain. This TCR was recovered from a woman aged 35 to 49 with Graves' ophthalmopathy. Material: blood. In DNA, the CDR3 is TGTGCCAGCAGCCAAGATTTGGGGACGCAGTATTTT. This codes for CASSQDLGTQYF. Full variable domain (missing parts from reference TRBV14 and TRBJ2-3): EAGVTQFPSHSVIEKGQTVTLRCDPISGHDNLYWYRRVMGKEIKFLLHFVKESKQDESGMPNNRFLAERTGGTYSTLKVQPAELEDSGVYFCASSQDLGTQYFGPGTRLTVL.